Following are 23 T cell receptor beta chains from one sample sequenced in a study of T cell responses to AZD1222 COVID-19 vaccine. Method: immunoSEQ multiplex PCR; TCRdb's copy keeps in-frame clones and lacks some. This table has more than 150,000 clones, 90% to 95% appearing once. Sequenced here: peripheral blood, sampled on day 0 of AZD1222 vaccination. These receptor sequences come from an adult in good health.

CDR3 region: CASSASGRVNTGELFF. CDR3 coding DNA: TGTGCCAGCAGTGCCTCTGGTAGGGTGAACACCGGGGAGCTGTTTTTT. The V call is TRBV2, the J call TRBJ2-2; D is undetermined. This CDR3 comprises 16 residues. Germline V gives CDR1 SNHLY, CDR2 FYNNEI. Trimming cost V 4 bases and J 1 base, with 13 bases left between them.

Of note for this clone: One junction end disagrees with the germline gene, perhaps due to a read error. V is TRBV7-2 and J is TRBJ2-3, with 7 bases lining up with TRBD2. The CDR3 consists of 16 residues. Germline V gives CDR1 SGHTA, CDR2 FQGNSA. DNA for the CDR3: TGTGCCAGCGGCTTGATCCTACTAGCGAAGGGGGATACGCAGTATTTT. Encoded protein: CASGLILLAKGDTQYF.

The chain combines TRBV3-1 (or the pseudogene TRBV3-2) with TRBJ2-5, with a possible D match to TRBD2 (5 bases). The germline V gene encodes CDR1 LGHDT and CDR2 YNNKEL (reference sequence). Trimming left V 5 bases short and J 2 bases short, with 12 bases between. The CDR3 spans 14 residues. CDR3 in amino acids: CASSTRELQETQYF. The CDR3 bases are TGTGCCAGCAGCACTAGGGAGCTTCAAGAGACCCAGTACTTC.

The chain's CDR3 is CASRRGAGGGSPLHF. DNA of the CDR3: TGTGCCAGCAGGCGTGGTGCGGGGGGTGGATCACCCCTCCACTTT. The chain employs TRBV27 and TRBJ1-6; D perhaps matches TRBD1 (5 bases). Germline CDR1 is MNHEY and CDR2 is SMNVEV (reference sequence). CDR3 length: 15 residues. V was trimmed by 6 bases and J by 10 bases, leaving 19 bases between them.

V and J are TRBV29-1 and TRBJ1-1; possible D gene TRBD1, 5 bases. The V end lost 4 bases, the J end lost 10 bases, and 19 bases lay between the germline ends. The CDR3 is 13 residues long. Germline V CDR1 and CDR2: SQVTM, ANQGSEA. The CDR3 here is CSVGWGGAIGAFF. The CDR3 DNA is TGCAGCGTTGGGTGGGGTGGGGCAATAGGAGCTTTCTTT.

This chain links TRBV11-2 with TRBJ2-2; 12 bases are shared with TRBD1. Germline V lookup: CDR1 SGHAT, CDR2 FQNNGV. V lost 4 bases, J lost 7 bases, and 7 bases stayed unmatched. This CDR3 is 16 amino acids long. The CDR3 here is CASSSPGQGAGGELFF. As DNA, the CDR3 is TGTGCCAGCAGCTCCCCGGGACAGGGGGCCGGCGGGGAGCTGTTTTTT. Full variable domain (outside the CDR3, taken from reference TRBV11-2 and TRBJ2-2): EAGVAQSPRYKIIEKRQSVAFWCNPISGHATLYWYQQILGQGPKLLIQFQNNGVVDDSQLPKDRFSAERLKGVDSTLKIQPAKLEDSAVYLCASSSPGQGAGGELFFGEGSRLTVL.

CDR3 amino acids: CASTPRTANTEAFF. For the CDR3, the DNA is TGTGCCAGCACCCCTCGGACAGCGAACACTGAAGCTTTCTTT. The chain is built from TRBV27 and TRBJ1-1; D is possibly TRBD1 (6 bases). Germline V lookup: CDR1 MNHEY, CDR2 SMNVEV (reference sequence). The CDR3 totals 14 residues. Trimming pared 7 bases from V and 1 base from J, leaving 13 bases between.

V and J are TRBV7-3 and TRBJ2-1; a weak D match, TRBD2 (5 bases). Germline CDR1 and CDR2: SGHTA and FQGTGA. This CDR3 is built from 15 residues. V was pared by 5 bases and J by 5 bases, with 16 bases between. CDR3 bases: TGTGCCAGCAGCCCACCGGCAGCGGAGAACAATGAGCAGTTCTTC. Protein: CASSPPAAENNEQFF.

The V call is TRBV5-1, the J call TRBJ2-7; D might be TRBD2 (6 bases). The germline V gene encodes CDR1 SGHRS and CDR2 YFSETQ. Trimming left V 0 bases short and J 3 bases short, with 13 bases between. CDR3 length: 15 residues. The CDR3 here is CASSLVWGGDYEQYF. The CDR3 DNA sequence: TGCGCCAGCAGCTTGGTATGGGGAGGTGACTACGAGCAGTACTTC. Filled out from reference TRBV5-1 and TRBJ2-7, the complete variable domain reads KAGVTQTPRYLIKTRGQQVTLSCSPISGHRSVSWYQQTPGQGLQFLFEYFSETQRNKGNFPGRFSGRQFSNSRSEMNVSTLELGDSALYLCASSLVWGGDYEQYFGPGTRLTVT.

This chain uses TRBV24-1 with TRBJ2-1; TRBD1 aligns across 10 bases. Unmatched junction bases numbered 6, after V lost 6 bases and J lost 5 bases. The CDR3 is 15 amino acids. In germline, CDR1 is KGHDR, CDR2 SFDVKD. CDR3 amino acids: CATSRDRGPDNEQFF. The CDR3 DNA is TGTGCCACCAGTCGTGACAGGGGGCCGGACAATGAGCAGTTCTTC.

This chain connects TRBV5-1 to TRBJ2-1; 12 bases map to TRBD2. The V gene end was trimmed by 4 bases and the J gene end by 7 bases; junction bases not matched to a gene: 12. CDR3 length equals 17 residues. CDR1 SGHRS and CDR2 YFSETQ come from the germline V gene. The CDR3 DNA follows: TGCGCCAGCAGCCGGACCTTAAGGACTAGCGGGGATAATGAGCAGTTCTTC. It encodes CASSRTLRTSGDNEQFF.

The V gene is TRBV20-1, the J gene TRBJ2-7, with 12 nucleotides matching TRBD2. CDR3 length: 14 amino acids. V lost 3 bases, J lost 6 bases, and 6 bases stayed unmatched. CDR1 is DFQATT, CDR2 SNEGSKA, per germline (reference sequence). CDR3 sequence reads: CSASRLAGGSEQYF. CDR3 in DNA: TGCAGTGCTAGTCGCCTAGCGGGAGGGAGCGAGCAGTACTTC.

V usage is TRBV6-4 and J usage is TRBJ1-2, with TRBD1 matching over 8 bases. The CDR3 totals 11 residues. V lost 8 bases and J lost 8; bases outside the gene matches: 4. Germline CDR1 is MRHNA and CDR2 is SNTAGT. The CDR3, as DNA: TGTGCCAGCCAGGGGGCGCACGGCTACACCTTC. Amino acid sequence: CASQGAHGYTF.

The table lists this clone with a count of one. The chain recombines TRBV7-9 with TRBJ1-4; D ambiguous. Germline V gene data show CDR1 as SEHNR and CDR2 as FQNEAQ (reference sequence). V was shortened by 7 bases and J by 8 bases, with 17 bases between the two germline ends. This CDR3 is built from 14 residues. The chain's CDR3 is CASTPSRVQEKLFF. DNA of the CDR3: TGTGCCAGCACCCCAAGCCGGGTTCAGGAAAAACTGTTTTTT.

V and J are TRBV29-1 and TRBJ2-6, with 7 bases that match TRBD1. Germline V CDR1 and CDR2: SQVTM, ANQGSEA. The CDR3 has 16 residues. J gave up 1 base and V 4 bases, and 7 bases lay outside the gene matches. CDR3 DNA: TGCAGCGTTGTAACCTGGGACAGATCTGGGGCCAACGTCCTGACTTTC. It specifies CSVVTWDRSGANVLTF.

Here the CDR3 DNA reads TGTGCCAGCAGTGACTCCCTCGGCGGGACCCAGCAGTTCTTC. Translated: CASSDSLGGTQQFF. The V gene is TRBV6-4, the J gene TRBJ2-1; TRBD2 might be the D (6 bases). In germline, CDR1 is MRHNA, CDR2 SNTAGT. Between the trimmed V and J ends, which lost 0 bases and 11 bases, there was a span of 14 bases. The CDR3 consists of 14 residues.

The V and J genes are TRBV7-9 and TRBJ2-5; D gene uncertain. Trimming shortened V by 5 bases and J by 5 bases, and 18 bases separated the two germline ends. This CDR3 contains 15 residues. CDR1 and CDR2 from the germline V gene are SEHNR and FQNEAQ (reference sequence). CDR3 sequence (DNA): TGTGCCAGCAGCGTAGTCGTAGGAGTGCAGGAGACCCAGTACTTC. Encoded protein: CASSVVVGVQETQYF.

This chain joins TRBV7-8 and TRBJ2-3; 13 positions match TRBD2. The ends lost 5 bases at V and 3 bases at J; junction bases unmatched: 8. The CDR3 sequence is 17 residues long. In germline, CDR1 is SGHVS, CDR2 FQNEAQ. The CDR3 sequence: CASSPRLAGGLTDTQYF. The CDR3 DNA follows: TGTGCCAGCAGCCCTCGACTAGCGGGAGGTCTAACAGATACGCAGTATTTT.

This sequence joins TRBV2 and TRBJ2-3; unclear D gene. The CDR3 has 13 amino acids. CDR1 SNHLY and CDR2 FYNNEI come from the germline V gene. V was clipped by 5 bases and J by 6 bases, with 12 bases between them. DNA for the CDR3: TGTGCCAGCAGTCCCTCCGGGTGGGATACGCAGTATTTT. It yields the protein CASSPSGWDTQYF.

The chain couples TRBV27 to TRBJ1-4; 8 nucleotides agree with TRBD1. The CDR3 has 17 residues. Per germline, CDR1 MNHEY and CDR2 SMNVEV (reference sequence). V lost 5 bases to trimming and J lost 0 bases; unmatched junction nucleotides: 8. The DNA of the CDR3 is TGTGCCAGCAGTACGTACAGGGGGAGAACAACTAATGAAAAACTGTTTTTT. Its protein is CASSTYRGRTTNEKLFF. Complete variable domain (other parts from reference TRBV27 and TRBJ1-4): EAQVTQNPRYLITVTGKKLTVTCSQNMNHEYMSWYRQDPGLGLRQIYYSMNVEVTDKGDVPEGYKVSRKEKRNFPLILESPSPNQTSLYFCASSTYRGRTTNEKLFFGSGTQLSVL.

This chain connects TRBV30 to TRBJ1-3; D is unclear. CDR1 is GTSNPN and CDR2 is SVGIG in the germline V gene (reference sequence). V gave up 1 base and J gave up 0 bases, with 10 bases separating them. CDR3 length: 15 amino acids. The CDR3 DNA reads as TGTGCCTGGAGTGCCGGACGGCTCTCTGGAAACACCATATATTTT. Amino acid sequence: CAWSAGRLSGNTIYF.

V and J are TRBV27 and TRBJ2-1; 11 bases fit TRBD2. Germline V lookup: CDR1 MNHEY, CDR2 SMNVEV (reference sequence). The CDR3 extends over 16 amino acids. V lost 6 bases to trimming and J lost 6 bases; unmatched junction nucleotides: 10. CDR3 in amino acids: CASRGLAGLPGNEQFF. CDR3 bases: TGTGCCAGCAGAGGACTAGCGGGCCTCCCGGGCAATGAGCAGTTCTTC.

The sample holds one count of this clone. The chain joins TRBV19 to TRBJ1-1; TRBD1 matches 7 bases. Losses at the gene ends were 6 bases for V and 6 bases for J; bases not matched to a gene: 13. The V gene's germline CDR1 is LNHDA and CDR2 SQIVND (reference sequence). The CDR3 has 15 amino acids. The CDR3 loop reads CASSEGAKLFAEAFF. Written as DNA, the CDR3 is TGTGCCAGTAGCGAGGGGGCGAAGTTGTTCGCTGAAGCTTTCTTT.